This T cell receptor (beta chain) was identified during a study of blood T cell repertoires in COVID-19. Whole-study context: Acute and convalescent COVID-19 specimens originated in the United States, Italy and Spain. The cDNA or gDNA used as material had been derived from T cells, B-cell-depleted T cells, or PBMCs.

As regards this clone: Compared with germline, one end of the junction differs, possibly owing to a read error.

Recruits, aged roughly 18 to 95 years, lived in around 24 US areas. The length of the CDR3 is 16 residues. Germline CDR1 is SSHAT and CDR2 is FNYEAQ (reference sequence). Sequenced by immunoSEQ multiplex PCR; TCRdb stores in-frame clones only, minus some. The data contain some 260,000 clones, about nine tenths of them singletons. The V gene is TRBV7-7, the J gene TRBJ2-5, with D perhaps TRBD2 (6 bases). This receptor was obtained from a woman between 25 and 40 years old with acute COVID-19. The sequenced material came from PBMCs or T cells enriched from blood (not recorded which). The CDR3 DNA sequence: TGTGCTAGCAGCTTAGGAATCGGGACTGAACAAGAGACCCAGTACTTC. It yields the protein CASSLGIGTEQETQYF. The full variable domain, with the rest looked up from reference TRBV7-7 and TRBJ2-5, is GAGVSQSPRYKVTKRGQDVTLRCDPISSHATLYWYQQALGQGPEFLTYFNYEAQPDKSGLPSDRFSAERPEGSISTLTIQRTEQRDSAMYRCASSLGIGTEQETQYFGPGTRLLVL.